This entry lists 18 T cell receptor beta chains sequenced from one sample in a study of blood T cell repertoires in COVID-19. The protocol was immunoSEQ multiplex PCR, while the TCRdb copy is restricted to in-frame clones and leaves out a portion. The profile shows a few hundred thousand clones, about 88% of them singletons. The specimen sequenced was PBMCs or T cells enriched from blood (not recorded which). Source of these receptors: a woman aged 25 to 45 who had been exposed to COVID-19.

This rearrangement joins TRBV27 to TRBJ2-7; tentatively, D is TRBD1 (6 bases). V lost 5 bases and J 0 bases, leaving 14 bases between the germline ends. In germline, CDR1 is MNHEY, CDR2 SMNVEV (reference sequence). This CDR3 has 15 amino acids. The CDR3 DNA sequence: TGTGCCAGCAGTATGAGAGGACAGAGCTCCTACGAGCAGTACTTC. It is translated as CASSMRGQSSYEQYF.

The genes are TRBV19 and TRBJ1-4; D unresolved. Trimming cost V 1 base and J 5 bases, with 20 bases left between them. This CDR3 is built from 18 residues. CDR1 is LNHDA and CDR2 is SQIVND in the germline V gene (reference sequence). The CDR3 DNA reads TGTGCCAGTAGTATAGGGCTTGCCCCACAACCTCCAAATGAAAAACTGTTTTTT. This encodes CASSIGLAPQPPNEKLFF. Full variable domain (remainder filled in from reference TRBV19 and TRBJ1-4): DGGITQSPKYLFRKEGQNVTLSCEQNLNHDAMYWYRQDPGQGLRLIYYSQIVNDFQKGDIAEGYSVSREKKESFPLTVTSAQKNPTAFYLCASSIGLAPQPPNEKLFFGSGTQLSVL.

This clone appeared once. The chain employs TRBV9 and TRBJ2-1, with TRBD2 identical over 13 bases. CDR3 length equals 16 residues. Unmatched junction bases numbered 2, after V lost 0 bases and J lost 5 bases. Germline CDR1 SGDLS, CDR2 YYNGEE. The CDR3 loop is CASSVGTSGSNNEQFF. The CDR3 DNA sequence: TGTGCCAGCAGCGTAGGGACTAGCGGGAGTAACAATGAGCAGTTCTTC.

V and J are TRBV5-1 and TRBJ2-7, with 8 nucleotides matching TRBD1. This CDR3 spans 15 amino acids. CDR1 SGHRS and CDR2 YFSETQ come from the germline V gene. Germline trimming cut 4 bases from V and 5 bases from J; bases unmatched to any gene: 11. The DNA for the CDR3 is TGCGCCAGCAGCGATCCCCGGACAGGGTTGAACGAGCAGTACTTC. It codes for CASSDPRTGLNEQYF.

This clone was detected only once. The chain links TRBV24-1 to TRBJ2-1, with 10 bases fitting TRBD1. Germline lookup yields CDR1 KGHDR and CDR2 SFDVKD. With V trimmed by 1 base and J by 4 bases, 3 bases remained unmatched. CDR3 length: 16 amino acids. The CDR3 coding sequence is TGTGCCACCAGTGATTTTGGGACAGGGGCGTACAATGAGCAGTTCTTC. It translates to CATSDFGTGAYNEQFF.

In this sample, this clone turned up once. CDR3 sequence reads: CASSFAGTSSANEQFF. In nucleotides, the CDR3 is TGTGCCAGCAGCTTCGCCGGGACTAGCTCTGCCAATGAGCAGTTCTTC. V is TRBV7-9 and J is TRBJ2-1, with TRBD2 identical over 9 bases. Unmatched junction bases numbered 9, after V lost 3 bases and J lost 6 bases. Germline V CDR1 and CDR2: SEHNR, FQNEAQ (reference sequence). CDR3 length equals 16 residues.

This chain connects TRBV19 to TRBJ2-7; perhaps TRBD1 as D (6 bases). CDR3 size: 14 residues. CDR1 LNHDA and CDR2 SQIVND come from the germline V gene (reference sequence). V was pared by 5 bases and J by 3 bases, with 14 bases between. CDR3: CASSPRRGNYEQYF. The DNA of the CDR3 is TGTGCCAGTAGTCCACGTAGGGGGAACTACGAGCAGTACTTC.

Here the CDR3 DNA reads TGCGCCAGCAGCTTGGGAGCTCAAGAGACCCAGTACTTC. It specifies CASSLGAQETQYF. This chain links TRBV5-1 with TRBJ2-5; D remains unclear. The CDR3 contains 13 residues. V lost 0 bases to trimming and J lost 2 bases, with 5 bases between them. CDR1 and CDR2 (germline): SGHRS, YFSETQ. Variable domain in full (rest from reference TRBV5-1 and TRBJ2-5): KAGVTQTPRYLIKTRGQQVTLSCSPISGHRSVSWYQQTPGQGLQFLFEYFSETQRNKGNFPGRFSGRQFSNSRSEMNVSTLELGDSALYLCASSLGAQETQYFGPGTRLLVL.

The genes are TRBV27 and TRBJ1-6, with D tentatively TRBD1 (5 bases). CDR1 MNHEY and CDR2 SMNVEV come from the germline V gene (reference sequence). V was pared by 6 bases and J by 5 bases, with 17 bases between. CDR3 length: 16 amino acids. The CDR3 loop is CASSPNHRLNNSPLHF. The CDR3, as DNA: TGTGCCAGCAGCCCCAATCACAGGCTAAATAATTCACCCCTCCACTTT.

The rearrangement uses TRBV3-1 (or the pseudogene TRBV3-2) and TRBJ1-1; 9 nucleotides align to TRBD1. Losses at the gene ends were 3 bases for V and 7 bases for J; bases not matched to a gene: 3. CDR1 is LGHDT and CDR2 is YNNKEL in the germline V gene (reference sequence). The CDR3 runs to 13 residues. This CDR3 reads CASSHGGQGEAFF. CDR3 coding DNA: TGTGCCAGCAGCCATGGGGGACAGGGTGAAGCTTTCTTT.

The rearrangement joins TRBV18 to TRBJ2-7, with 8 nucleotides matching TRBD1. The CDR3 has 15 amino acids. Germline trimming cut 4 bases from V and 3 bases from J; bases unmatched to any gene: 8. CDR1 and CDR2 from the germline V gene are KGHSH and LQKENI. CDR3 residues: CASSQTGTGRYEQYF. In nucleotides, the CDR3 is TGTGCCAGCTCACAAACCGGGACAGGTCGCTACGAGCAGTACTTC.

The chain is built from TRBV30 and TRBJ1-5; 10 nucleotides match TRBD1. The CDR3 extends over 18 amino acids. The germline gives CDR1 GTSNPN, CDR2 SVGIG (reference sequence). With 3 bases clipped from V and 0 bases from J, the junction kept 11 bases outside the gene matches. The CDR3 DNA is TGTGCCTGGAGCGCGGACAGGGGGGCCGATTATAGCAATCAGCCCCAGCATTTT. Protein product: CAWSADRGADYSNQPQHF.

This clone was seen only once. The V gene is TRBV7-9, the J gene TRBJ1-2, with 10 bases identical to TRBD1. CDR3 length equals 16 residues. Germline V lookup: CDR1 SEHNR, CDR2 FQNEAQ (reference sequence). V was pared by 1 base and J by 2 bases, with 4 bases of the junction left unmatched. CDR3 in amino acids: CASSLGWTGGNYGYTF. CDR3 DNA: TGTGCCAGCAGCTTAGGATGGACAGGGGGGAACTATGGCTACACCTTC.

The chain recombines TRBV27 with TRBJ1-1; a possible D gene is TRBD1 (6 bases). The CDR3 contains 19 residues. Germline V gene lookup returns CDR1 MNHEY and CDR2 SMNVEV (reference sequence). The V gene lost 2 bases and the J gene lost 0 bases, with 22 bases spanning the gap. For the CDR3, the DNA is TGTGCCAGCAGTTTAAACCATCACAGGGCCCCAGGCCTGAACACTGAAGCTTTCTTT. This translates into CASSLNHHRAPGLNTEAFF.

The V and J genes are TRBV27 and TRBJ2-7; a weak D match, TRBD1 (5 bases). CDR1 and CDR2 (germline): MNHEY, SMNVEV (reference sequence). Trimming took 7 bases from V and 6 from J, leaving 13 bases between them. The CDR3 covers 12 residues. The CDR3 sequence: CASKPQGAEQYF. The CDR3 DNA is TGTGCCAGCAAACCCCAGGGTGCCGAGCAGTACTTC.

This chain joins TRBV27 and TRBJ2-7, with TRBD2 identical over 7 bases. Germline loops: CDR1 MNHEY, CDR2 SMNVEV (reference sequence). The trim removed 9 bases at V and 0 bases at J, leaving 8 bases unmatched. The CDR3 extends over 14 amino acids. The CDR3 sequence is CASGGSSSSYEQYF. The CDR3 DNA sequence: TGTGCCAGTGGCGGGAGCTCCAGCTCCTACGAGCAGTACTTC.

J is TRBJ1-1 and V is TRBV7-3; D not certain. V was cut by 3 bases and J by 0 bases, with 5 bases left in between. Germline V gene data show CDR1 as SGHTA and CDR2 as FQGTGA. The CDR3 sequence is 13 residues long. The CDR3 DNA sequence: TGTGCCAGCAGCTTGAGCATGAACACTGAAGCTTTCTTT. Its translation is CASSLSMNTEAFF.

The J gene is TRBJ2-1, the V gene TRBV7-3; D is perhaps TRBD2 (5 bases). Trimming shortened V by 1 base and J by 10 bases, and 11 bases separated the two germline ends. CDR1 is SGHTA and CDR2 is FQGTGA in the germline V gene. The CDR3 has 13 residues. The CDR3 loop reads CASSLNTRGEQFF. Here the CDR3 DNA reads TGTGCCAGCAGCTTAAACACTCGCGGGGAGCAGTTCTTC.